This T cell receptor (beta chain) is drawn from a study of Ad26.COV2.S vaccination and SARS-CoV-2 variants. The wider study: Doses of Ad26.COV2.S were injected into muscle once or twice, 56 days apart. General study findings and limits: Total T cell responses may have been underestimated by the TCR breadth and depth analyses.

Concerning this clone itself: Its specificity is unknown.

Profiling relied on immunoSEQ multiplex PCR, and the TCRdb table lists in-frame clones only, not all of them. The sample has 350,000 to 500,000 clones, about 92% seen once. The treatment was: approximately 18 received Ad26.COV2.S at low or high dose, single or two shots; about 5 received placebo; per-sample allocation not given. Sampling occurred on day 63 after the first vaccine or placebo injection. The sequencing used peripheral blood, collected in a trial of Ad26.COV2.S vaccine versus placebo. This TCR derives from a person aged 18 to 59 who received the Ad26.COV2.S COVID-19 vaccine or a placebo.

The CDR3 loop is CASSLGLAGAEQYF. The CDR3 bases are TGTGCCAGCAGCCTAGGGCTAGCGGGAGCCGAGCAGTACTTC. The chain joins TRBV7-2 to TRBJ2-7, with 10 bases aligning to TRBD2. Looked up from germline, CDR1 is SGHTA and CDR2 is FQGNSA. Losses at the gene ends were 5 bases for V and 6 bases for J; bases not matched to a gene: 7. This CDR3 is built from 14 residues. The entire variable domain, with the rest obtained from reference TRBV7-2 and TRBJ2-7, is as follows: GAGVSQSPSNKVTEKGKDVELRCDPISGHTALYWYRQSLGQGLEFLIYFQGNSAPDKSGLPSDRFSAERTGGSVSTLTIQRTQQEDSAVYLCASSLGLAGAEQYFGPGTRLTVT.